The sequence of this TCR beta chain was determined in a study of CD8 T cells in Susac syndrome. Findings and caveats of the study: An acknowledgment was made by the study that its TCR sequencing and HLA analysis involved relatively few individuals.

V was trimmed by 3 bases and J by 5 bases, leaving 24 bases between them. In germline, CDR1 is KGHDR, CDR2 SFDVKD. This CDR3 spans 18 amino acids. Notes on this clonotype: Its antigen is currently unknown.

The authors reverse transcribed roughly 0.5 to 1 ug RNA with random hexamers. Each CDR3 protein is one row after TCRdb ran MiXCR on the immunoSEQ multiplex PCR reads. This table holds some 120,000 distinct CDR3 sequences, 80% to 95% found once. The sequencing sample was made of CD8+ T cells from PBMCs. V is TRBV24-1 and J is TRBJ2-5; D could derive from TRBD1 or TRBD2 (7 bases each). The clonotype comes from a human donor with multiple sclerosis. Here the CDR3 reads CATSDPFSTGRERETQYF. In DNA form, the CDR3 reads TGTGCCACCAGTGATCCTTTTTCGACAGGGAGGGAACGGGAGACCCAGTACTTC.